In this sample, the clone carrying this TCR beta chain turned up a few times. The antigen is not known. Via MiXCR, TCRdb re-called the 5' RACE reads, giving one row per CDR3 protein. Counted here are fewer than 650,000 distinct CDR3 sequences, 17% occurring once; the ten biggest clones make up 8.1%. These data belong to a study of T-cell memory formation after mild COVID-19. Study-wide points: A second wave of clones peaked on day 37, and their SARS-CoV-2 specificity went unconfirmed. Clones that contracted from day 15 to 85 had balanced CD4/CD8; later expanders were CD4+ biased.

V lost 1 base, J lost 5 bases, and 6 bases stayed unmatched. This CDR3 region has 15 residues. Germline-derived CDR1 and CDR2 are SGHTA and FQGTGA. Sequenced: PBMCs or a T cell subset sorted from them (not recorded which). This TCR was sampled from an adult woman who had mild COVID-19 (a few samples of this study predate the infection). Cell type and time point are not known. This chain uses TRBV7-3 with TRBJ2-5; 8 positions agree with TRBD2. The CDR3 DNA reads TGTGCCAGCAGCTTAAATCCGGGAGGGTGGGAGACCCAGTACTTC. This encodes CASSLNPGGWETQYF. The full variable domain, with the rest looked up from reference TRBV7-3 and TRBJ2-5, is GAGVSQTPSNKVTEKGKYVELRCDPISGHTALYWYRQSLGQGPEFLIYFQGTGAADDSGLPNDRFFAVRPEGSVSTLKIQRTERGDSAVYLCASSLNPGGWETQYFGPGTRLLVL.